The T cell receptor (beta chain) under discussion was sequenced for a study of response to subunit inactivated influenza vaccine. In this sample, this clonotype turned up a few times. Its antigen is unidentified. Overall study results and limits: Authors suggested each seasonal flu vaccination may recruit only limited numbers of new T cells.

The V end was cut by 7 bases, the J end by 2 bases, with 7 bases between. The CDR3 has 11 residues. Germline CDR1 reads SQVTM; CDR2 reads ANQGSEA. From the RT-PCR reads, TCRdb called clonotypes with MiXCR, one entry per CDR3 protein. Among fewer than 700,000 distinct CDR3 sequences, roughly 13% were seen once, and the ten largest hold roughly 13%. The rearrangement links TRBV29-1 to TRBJ2-3; D is uncertain. The clonotype comes from a man aged 50 to 60 who received an inactivated influenza vaccine. The sequencing used PBMCs from blood, collected roughly 45 days after vaccination. The CDR3 region is CSGKATDTQYF. CDR3 in DNA: TGCAGCGGGAAAGCCACAGATACGCAGTATTTT.